This T cell receptor (beta chain) was profiled in a study of vaccination effects on CD4 cells after COVID-19. About the study: The vaccine given was either BNT162b2 or mRNA-1273, in two doses.

Germline V gives CDR1 SGHAT, CDR2 FQNNGV. Trimming left V 5 bases short and J 4 bases short, with 6 bases between. The CDR3 sequence is 11 residues long. In regard to this clone: Its antigen is as yet unknown.

Assay: immunoSEQ multiplex PCR; the TCRdb copy retains only in-frame clones and omits some. The table shows tens of thousands of clones, with about two thirds occurring only once. Within the ViraFEST assay, antigen-specific CD4+ T cells underwent expansion with viral peptide pools prior to sequencing. Following 10 days of culture, CD4+ T cells were isolated. Among the vaccine recipients, none had a prior SARS-CoV-2 infection, and nucleocapsid antibodies were negative. This chain joins TRBV11-2 and TRBJ2-7; D is undetermined. This specimen was CD4+ T cells from PBMCs cultured with HCoV-OC43 spike peptides, taken before COVID-19 vaccination. Indicated subset: HCoV-OC43 spike overlapping peptide pool stimulation. The origin of this receptor is a human donor who received a COVID-19 vaccine. CDR3 DNA sequence: TGTGCCAGCAGCCCAATGTACGAGCAGTACTTC. This encodes CASSPMYEQYF.